The next 23 T cell receptor beta chains were all read from a single sample in a study of T cells after yellow fever vaccination (dated by TCRdb to about 2019). The library was built by means of 5' RACE. Sequencing instrument: Illumina NovaSeq 6000. The raw public data were reprocessed by TCRdb itself: fastp quality trimming at Q25, MiXCR clonotype calling, in-frame beta chains only. Every distinct CDR3 protein forms one entry, paired with its most common genes and DNA. In all, the sample holds a few hundred thousand distinct CDR3 sequences, and 8.7% of those were seen once. The ten most abundant clones make up 3% to 4% of the sample. Interpreted using the paper, the treatment or condition label stands for: live attenuated yellow fever vaccine strain. Sequencing was performed on CD4+ T cells sorted from PBMCs, taken 5 days after the yellow fever booster vaccination. These receptors were collected from a man younger than 35 who received the YFV17D yellow fever vaccine.

The chain uses TRBV15 and TRBJ1-6; D gene unclear. The CDR3 runs 15 residues. Germline CDR1 reads LNHNV; CDR2 reads YYDKDF (reference sequence). Deletions cut 0 bases from V and 4 bases from J, with 7 bases between. In DNA form, the CDR3 reads TGTGCCACCAGCAGAGATGGTCAGTATAATTCACCCCTCCACTTT. Translated: CATSRDGQYNSPLHF.

V is TRBV5-1 and J is TRBJ1-1; 7 nucleotides line up with TRBD1. With V trimmed by 4 bases and J by 1 base, 4 bases remained unmatched. There are 14 residues in the CDR3. The germline V gene has CDR1 SGHRS and CDR2 YFSETQ. The DNA of the CDR3 is TGCGCCAGCAGCGCCGGGACAGCGAACACTGAAGCTTTCTTT. Translating it yields CASSAGTANTEAFF.

The V and J genes are TRBV5-5 and TRBJ2-2, with a possible D match to TRBD1 (5 bases). V lost 4 bases and J lost 0, with 13 bases in between. This CDR3 is 16 amino acids long. Per germline, CDR1 SGHKS and CDR2 YYEKEE (reference sequence). Here the CDR3 reads CASSLIWGANTGELFF. The CDR3 region has the DNA TGTGCCAGCAGCCTGATTTGGGGCGCGAACACCGGGGAGCTGTTTTTT.

The chain carries TRBV19 and TRBJ2-6; D perhaps matches TRBD1 (5 bases). Per the germline V gene, CDR1 is LNHDA and CDR2 is SQIVND (reference sequence). The CDR3 is 16 residues long. The V gene lost 1 base and the J gene lost 2 bases, with 9 bases spanning the gap. The CDR3 nucleotides are TGTGCCAGTAGTATAGGAAACAGGCCTGGGGCCAACGTCCTGACTTTC. Translating gives CASSIGNRPGANVLTF.

The V gene is TRBV28, the J gene TRBJ2-4, with 10 bases identical to TRBD1. The CDR3 contains 19 residues. J lost 0 bases, V lost 0 bases, and 8 bases had no gene match. Germline V gene sequence: CDR1 MDHEN, CDR2 SYDVKM. In DNA form, the CDR3 reads TGTGCCAGCAGTTTATGGGCGTTCGGACAGGGGGTAGCCAAAAACATTCAGTACTTC. Translation: CASSLWAFGQGVAKNIQYF.

Only a few counts were recorded for this clonotype. The chain links TRBV7-2 to TRBJ2-3, with D perhaps TRBD2 (7 bases). The CDR3 is made up of 15 amino acids. Germline V gene data show CDR1 as SGHTA and CDR2 as FQGNSA. Trimming removed 0 bases at V and 2 bases at J, with 9 bases between. The CDR3 DNA is TGTGCCAGCAGCTTAGCTGGGGGGGCCACAGATACGCAGTATTTT. This codes for CASSLAGGATDTQYF.

The chain is built from TRBV5-1 and TRBJ2-5; weak D call: TRBD2 (7 bases). The ends were cut back, 6 bases at V and 2 bases at J, with 11 bases in the middle. Per the germline V gene, CDR1 is SGHRS and CDR2 is YFSETQ. This CDR3 region has 13 residues. The DNA for the CDR3 is TGCGCCAGCACGGGGGGCCCACAAGAGACCCAGTACTTC. Its translation is CASTGGPQETQYF.

This clonotype has more than one count but fewer than ten. The chain couples TRBV7-2 to TRBJ1-5, with TRBD1 as a possible D gene (6 bases). Germline V gene data show CDR1 as SGHTA and CDR2 as FQGNSA. The CDR3 is 15 residues long. V was shortened by 3 bases and J by 7 bases, with 16 bases between the two germline ends. The CDR3 DNA is TGTGCCAGCAGCTTGGACCAGGGAAGGGGGCAGCCCCAGCATTTT. This translates into CASSLDQGRGQPQHF.

This clonotype was seen a handful of times. The chain is built from TRBV4-1 and TRBJ2-4; 7 positions agree with TRBD1. The CDR3 covers 13 residues. The V gene end was trimmed by 3 bases and the J gene end by 9 bases; junction bases not matched to a gene: 5. Germline V CDR1 and CDR2: MGHRA, YSYEKL. The CDR3 is CASSQDRSTIQYF. The CDR3 nucleotides read TGCGCCAGCAGCCAGGACAGGTCTACCATTCAGTACTTC.

This clonotype was seen ten or more times. The rearrangement uses TRBV5-1 and TRBJ2-3, with TRBD1 matching 7 bases. This CDR3 contains 14 residues. Per germline, CDR1 SGHRS and CDR2 YFSETQ. V was clipped by 2 bases and J by 2 bases; unmatched bases: 2. The chain's CDR3 is CASSFGQDTDTQYF. The CDR3 nucleotides read TGCGCCAGCAGCTTTGGACAGGACACAGATACGCAGTATTTT.

The chain has TRBV4-1 and TRBJ2-1; D is possibly TRBD1 or TRBD2 (6 bases each). This CDR3 region has 15 residues. V was clipped by 4 bases and J by 8 bases, with 18 bases between them. In germline, CDR1 is MGHRA, CDR2 YSYEKL. CDR3 sequence: CASSRGAVGIYEQFF. Written as DNA, the CDR3 is TGCGCCAGCAGCCGGGGGGCAGTTGGCATCTATGAGCAGTTCTTC.

The chain uses TRBV20-1 and TRBJ2-5; the match to TRBD1 covers 7 bases. Germline V gene sequence: CDR1 DFQATT, CDR2 SNEGSKA (reference sequence). This CDR3 spans 11 amino acids. J lost 9 bases, V lost 6 bases, and 7 bases had no gene match. The CDR3 is CSARGFAAQYF. Here the CDR3 DNA reads TGCAGTGCCAGGGGGTTTGCGGCCCAGTACTTC.

There are many counts of this clonotype. In DNA, the CDR3 is TGCAGCGGGCAGAAGGACACTGAAGCTTTCTTT. Its protein product is CSGQKDTEAFF. V is TRBV29-1 and J is TRBJ1-1; no clear D. In germline, CDR1 is SQVTM, CDR2 ANQGSEA. The V end lost 7 bases, the J end lost 3 bases, and 9 bases lay between the germline ends. CDR3 length: 11 amino acids.

This clonotype was counted many times. V gene TRBV5-1 combines with J gene TRBJ2-2; 7 nucleotides match TRBD1. Germline CDR1 SGHRS, CDR2 YFSETQ. The trim removed 9 bases at V and 3 bases at J, leaving 5 bases unmatched. CDR3 length: 13 amino acids. The CDR3: CANRQGDTGELFF. CDR3 DNA sequence: TGCGCCAACAGACAGGGAGACACCGGGGAGCTGTTTTTT. Complete variable domain (other parts from reference TRBV5-1 and TRBJ2-2): KAGVTQTPRYLIKTRGQQVTLSCSPISGHRSVSWYQQTPGQGLQFLFEYFSETQRNKGNFPGRFSGRQFSNSRSEMNVSTLELGDSALYLCANRQGDTGELFFGEGSRLTVL.

This chain connects TRBV20-1 to TRBJ2-7; weak D call: TRBD2 (7 bases). V was cut by 3 bases and J by 4 bases, with 22 bases left in between. This CDR3 has 16 residues. CDR1 is DFQATT and CDR2 is SNEGSKA in the germline V gene (reference sequence). This CDR3 reads CSASPVAGAHAYEQYV. CDR3 nucleotide sequence: TGCAGTGCTAGCCCGGTTGCGGGGGCACATGCTTACGAGCAGTACGTC.

This clonotype appeared a few times. Relative to the germline gene, one junction end is altered; a read error may explain this. The chain combines TRBV14 with TRBJ1-5; no clear D gene. Germline assignment: CDR1 SGHDN and CDR2 FVKESK. The CDR3 consists of 16 residues. This chain's CDR3 is CASSKDDTLTHQPQHF. The CDR3 nucleotides read TGTGCCAGCAGCAAAGACGACACTTTGACCCATCAGCCCCAGCATTTT.

The V and J genes are TRBV5-1 and TRBJ2-3; 9 positions agree with TRBD2. Germline V CDR1 and CDR2: SGHRS, YFSETQ. The CDR3 has 15 amino acids. J lost 4 bases, V lost 3 bases, and 6 bases had no gene match. The CDR3 coding sequence is TGCGCCAGCAGCTCTTCTAGCGGGGTAGCAGATACGCAGTATTTT. This translates into CASSSSSGVADTQYF.

This clonotype has just a few counts. The gene calls are TRBV6-2 or TRBV6-3 and TRBJ2-7; D ambiguous. Germline V gene data show CDR1 as MNHEY and CDR2 as SVGEGT. The CDR3 loop spans 14 amino acids. The V gene lost 6 bases and the J gene lost 1 base, with 13 bases spanning the gap. CDR3 sequence (DNA): TGTGCCAGCAGCGTGACTGACGGGTCCTACGAGCAGTACTTC. Protein sequence: CASSVTDGSYEQYF.

The V gene is TRBV23-1, the J gene TRBJ2-5; TRBD2 matches 8 bases. TRBV23-1 is flagged as an ORF with uncertain function. V shed 5 bases, J shed 5 bases, and the junction held 19 bases outside the gene matches. This CDR3 is 18 amino acids long. The CDR3: CASSNTLGGASRTETQYF. The CDR3, as DNA: TGCGCCAGCAGTAATACCCTCGGGGGGGCGTCGAGGACTGAGACCCAGTACTTC.

The chain links TRBV10-3 to TRBJ2-6, with D possibly matching TRBD1 (6 bases). CDR3 length equals 15 residues. Germline V gene sequence: CDR1 ENHRY, CDR2 SYGVKD. The V gene lost 3 bases and the J gene lost 1 base, with 7 bases spanning the gap. The CDR3 region has the DNA TGTGCCATCAGTGAAGGGGGATCTGGGGCCAACGTCCTGACTTTC. Protein sequence: CAISEGGSGANVLTF.

J is TRBJ2-7 and V is TRBV7-2; 9 nucleotides align to TRBD1. V shed 3 bases and J 2 bases; nucleotides not matched to a gene: 8. This CDR3 spans 16 amino acids. Looked up from germline, CDR1 is SGHTA and CDR2 is FQGNSA. The CDR3 DNA sequence: TGTGCCAGCAGCTTTACAGGGGGCCCCGGCCCCTACGAGCAGTACTTC. Translated, it gives CASSFTGGPGPYEQYF.

The rearrangement links TRBV3-1 to TRBJ2-5; 12 nucleotides match TRBD2. The V and J ends lost 4 bases and 3 bases, in that order; junction bases with no gene match: 0. Per the germline V gene, CDR1 is LGHDT and CDR2 is YNNKEL (reference sequence). The CDR3 spans 14 residues. CDR3 amino acids: CASSRLAGEETQYF. The DNA for the CDR3 is TGTGCCAGCAGCCGACTAGCGGGGGAAGAGACCCAGTACTTC.

This clonotype was seen at least ten times. V is TRBV12-3 or TRBV12-4 and J is TRBJ2-5, with D tentatively TRBD1 or TRBD2 (5 bases each). Trimming took off 9 bases at V and 1 base at J, with 12 bases between the two ends. The CDR3 spans 13 residues. CDR3 DNA: TGTGCCAGTCAGAGGGGCAGCCAAGAGACCCAGTACTTC. Its protein is CASQRGSQETQYF.